These 24 T cell receptor beta chains were sequenced from one sample in a study of shared clonotypes between healthy human individuals. Terminally differentiated effector memory CD45RA+ cells were left out of the naive CD8 fraction, which was CD45RO-negative and positively selected for CCR7. The repertoire was sequenced with immunoSEQ multiplex PCR; TCRdb's copy has only in-frame clones and lacks some. The top ten clones hold approximately 24% of a sample with about 700,000 clones, roughly 94% of them seen once. The source material was naive CD8+ T cells sorted from blood. Source of these receptors: a man younger than 40 in good health.

V is TRBV6-1 and J is TRBJ2-7; D not resolved. The germline V gene has CDR1 MNHNS and CDR2 SASEGT. Trimming took 1 base from V and 3 from J, leaving 13 bases between them. CDR3 length: 15 amino acids. CDR3 amino acids: CASSEVVRFSYEQYF. The CDR3 DNA is TGTGCCAGCAGTGAAGTAGTCCGCTTCAGCTACGAGCAGTACTTC.

The V gene is TRBV10-3, the J gene TRBJ2-1, with 11 nucleotides matching TRBD2. Losses at the gene ends were 6 bases for V and 8 bases for J; bases not matched to a gene: 6. CDR1 and CDR2 (germline): ENHRY, SYGVKD. The CDR3 consists of 14 residues. The CDR3 sequence: CAIRTSGSSYEQFF. The CDR3, as DNA: TGTGCCATCAGAACTAGCGGGAGTTCCTATGAGCAGTTCTTC.

The chain joins TRBV27 to TRBJ2-2; 8 bases map to TRBD2. Germline CDR1 reads MNHEY; CDR2 reads SMNVEV (reference sequence). The V gene end was trimmed by 2 bases and the J gene end by 0 bases; junction bases not matched to a gene: 17. This CDR3 has 21 residues. The CDR3 region is CASSLDGRGLLVRSNTGELFF. As DNA, the CDR3 is TGTGCCAGCAGTTTAGACGGGAGGGGCTTGTTAGTCCGGTCGAACACCGGGGAGCTGTTTTTT.

The chain carries TRBV27 and TRBJ2-3; 8 nucleotides agree with TRBD1. There are 14 residues in the CDR3. V shed 5 bases, J shed 4 bases, and the junction held 5 bases outside the gene matches. Per germline, CDR1 MNHEY and CDR2 SMNVEV (reference sequence). CDR3 DNA sequence: TGTGCCAGCAGTCGGGGGACAGGAGCAGATACGCAGTATTTT. The encoded protein is CASSRGTGADTQYF.

The chain combines TRBV27 with TRBJ1-4; 8 nucleotides agree with TRBD1. J was trimmed by 7 bases and V by 5 bases; bases with no gene match: 6. The germline CDR1 and CDR2 sequences are MNHEY and SMNVEV (reference sequence). The CDR3 has 14 residues. CDR3 DNA sequence: TGTGCCAGCAGTATCAGGGGGCATCGTGAAAAACTGTTTTTT. Encoded protein: CASSIRGHREKLFF.

V gene TRBV6-5 combines with J gene TRBJ2-7; D possibly corresponds to TRBD2 (5 bases). The V gene lost 0 bases and the J gene lost 5 bases, with 11 bases spanning the gap. Germline CDR1 MNHEY, CDR2 SVGAGI. This CDR3 region has 14 residues. The CDR3 reads CASSYSRGIHEQYF. Here the CDR3 DNA reads TGTGCCAGCAGTTACTCTCGAGGGATCCACGAGCAGTACTTC.

The chain employs TRBV6-1 and TRBJ2-7; D might be TRBD1 (5 bases). The CDR3 extends over 15 amino acids. V gave up 0 bases and J gave up 1 base, with 10 bases separating them. CDR1 is MNHNS and CDR2 is SASEGT in the germline V gene. The CDR3 sequence: CASSEAGDSSYEQYF. CDR3 sequence (DNA): TGTGCCAGCAGTGAAGCCGGCGACAGTTCCTACGAGCAGTACTTC.

This chain links TRBV2 with TRBJ2-7; 7 positions match TRBD2. The CDR3 extends over 13 amino acids. V lost 6 bases and J lost 4; bases outside the gene matches: 6. CDR1 is SNHLY, CDR2 FYNNEI, per germline. The DNA for the CDR3 is TGTGCCAGCAGGCAGCGGCGGGAGTACGAGCAGTACTTC. Its translation: CASRQRREYEQYF. The whole variable domain, filled in from reference TRBV2 and TRBJ2-7, reads EPEVTQTPSHQVTQMGQEVILRCVPISNHLYFYWYRQILGQKVEFLVSFYNNEISEKSEIFDDQFSVERPDGSNFTLKIRSTKLEDSAMYFCASRQRREYEQYFGPGTRLTVT.

The J gene is TRBJ2-1, the V gene TRBV7-9, with D perhaps matching TRBD2 (6 bases). Per germline, CDR1 SEHNR and CDR2 FQNEAQ (reference sequence). The CDR3 is 15 amino acids. V lost 1 base to trimming and J lost 7 bases, with 14 bases between them. The CDR3 region has the DNA TGTGCCAGCAGCTTAGGAGGGAGGCGGTTAAATGAGCAGTTCTTC. It encodes CASSLGGRRLNEQFF.

The rearrangement links TRBV5-1 to TRBJ2-5, with D perhaps TRBD2 (6 bases). The CDR3 contains 16 residues. Trimming left V 4 bases short and J 5 bases short, with 21 bases between. Germline CDR1 and CDR2: SGHRS and YFSETQ. The CDR3 sequence is CASSPAYGGTGETQYF. Here the CDR3 DNA reads TGCGCCAGCAGCCCGGCGTATGGCGGGACCGGTGAGACCCAGTACTTC. Drawing the rest from reference TRBV5-1 and TRBJ2-5, the complete variable domain is KAGVTQTPRYLIKTRGQQVTLSCSPISGHRSVSWYQQTPGQGLQFLFEYFSETQRNKGNFPGRFSGRQFSNSRSEMNVSTLELGDSALYLCASSPAYGGTGETQYFGPGTRLLVL.

This clone was detected once. V is TRBV7-9 and J is TRBJ2-3, with 10 positions matching TRBD2. Losses at the gene ends were 6 bases for V and 2 bases for J; bases not matched to a gene: 8. CDR3 length: 16 residues. Per the germline V gene, CDR1 is SEHNR and CDR2 is FQNEAQ (reference sequence). The CDR3: CASSTATSGYTDTQYF. The CDR3, as DNA: TGTGCCAGCAGTACGGCGACTAGCGGGTACACAGATACGCAGTATTTT.

With regard to this clone: The junction departs from germline at one end; a sequencing error may be responsible. This sequence joins TRBV28 and TRBJ1-1; 11 bases line up with TRBD1. The CDR3 spans 17 residues. Germline loops: CDR1 MDHEN, CDR2 SYDVKM. CDR3 sequence reads: CASSIRRTGGGNAEAFF. The CDR3 nucleotides read TGTGCCAGCAGTATAAGAAGGACAGGGGGCGGGAACGCTGAAGCTTTCTTT. Based on the CDR3 plus reference TRBV28 and TRBJ1-1, the full variable domain is DVKVTQSSRYLVKRTGEKVFLECVQDMDHENMFWYRQDPGLGLRLIYFSYDVKMKEKGDIPEGYSVSREKKERFSLILESASTNQTSMYLCASSIRRTGGGNAEAFFGQGTRLTVV.

The chain carries TRBV7-9 and TRBJ2-5; 13 nucleotides match TRBD2. In germline, CDR1 is SEHNR, CDR2 FQNEAQ (reference sequence). The CDR3 totals 17 residues. The J segment lost 9 bases and the V segment lost 5 bases, leaving 15 bases of the junction unmatched. CDR3 DNA: TGTGCCAGCAGCGTTCCTTCACTAGCGGGAGGGAGAGAAGCCCAGTACTTC. The encoded protein is CASSVPSLAGGREAQYF.

The chain combines TRBV4-3 with TRBJ2-3; D is possibly TRBD1 (6 bases). CDR3 length: 19 amino acids. With 0 bases removed from V and 0 bases from J, the gap between germline ends came to 19 bases. Germline CDR1 reads LGHNA; CDR2 reads YSLEER. CDR3 loop: CASSQELGALGTSTDTQYF. In DNA, the CDR3 is TGCGCCAGCAGCCAAGAGTTGGGGGCGCTGGGAACTAGCACAGATACGCAGTATTTT.

The chain employs TRBV7-9 and TRBJ2-7; D is possibly TRBD2 (5 bases). This CDR3 spans 14 amino acids. Germline CDR1 and CDR2: SEHNR and FQNEAQ (reference sequence). The V end was cut by 4 bases, the J end by 0 bases, with 10 bases between. CDR3 sequence reads: CASSSPGNSYEQYF. The DNA for the CDR3 is TGTGCCAGCAGCTCCCCCGGGAACTCCTACGAGCAGTACTTC.

This chain joins TRBV28 and TRBJ2-1; TRBD2 matches at 8 bases. V shed 2 bases, J shed 4 bases, and the junction held 4 bases outside the gene matches. The CDR3 spans 15 residues. The germline V gene has CDR1 MDHEN and CDR2 SYDVKM. This chain's CDR3 is CASSLIREGYNEQFF. The CDR3, as DNA: TGTGCCAGCAGTTTAATCCGGGAGGGTTACAATGAGCAGTTCTTC.

This clone is a singleton in its sample. The chain couples TRBV29-1 to TRBJ2-5; D is possibly TRBD2 (5 bases). Germline lookup yields CDR1 SQVTM and CDR2 ANQGSEA. The CDR3 loop spans 12 amino acids. Trimming took off 0 bases at V and 9 bases at J, with 11 bases between the two ends. CDR3 protein: CSVEDLARAQYF. CDR3 bases: TGCAGCGTTGAAGATCTTGCGAGGGCCCAGTACTTC.

The chain links TRBV6-5 to TRBJ1-5, with D tentatively TRBD1 (5 bases). This CDR3 comprises 14 residues. V gave up 2 bases and J gave up 6 bases, with 11 bases separating them. Germline CDR1 reads MNHEY; CDR2 reads SVGAGI. The CDR3 spells CASSYQGSGQPQHF. DNA of the CDR3: TGTGCCAGCAGTTACCAGGGCTCCGGTCAGCCCCAGCATTTT.

V usage is TRBV27 and J usage is TRBJ2-1; 7 bases are a match to TRBD2. Germline assignment: CDR1 MNHEY and CDR2 SMNVEV (reference sequence). This CDR3 is built from 16 residues. J lost 5 bases, V lost 2 bases, and 9 bases had no gene match. This CDR3 is CASSLVAGEKNNEQFF. For the CDR3, the DNA is TGTGCCAGCAGTTTAGTCGCGGGAGAGAAAAACAATGAGCAGTTCTTC.

The gene calls are TRBV7-9 and TRBJ2-3; D unclear. The CDR3 is 16 amino acids. The V end lost 5 bases, the J end lost 5 bases, and 20 bases lay between the germline ends. Germline V lookup: CDR1 SEHNR, CDR2 FQNEAQ (reference sequence). CDR3 amino acids: CASSPFLGKERDTQYF. CDR3 DNA sequence: TGTGCCAGCAGCCCATTCCTAGGGAAGGAGAGAGATACGCAGTATTTT.

The genes are TRBV11-2 and TRBJ2-1, with a weak D call TRBD1 (6 bases). The CDR3 has 18 amino acids. Per the germline V gene, CDR1 is SGHAT and CDR2 is FQNNGV. Trimming took 8 bases from V and 2 from J, leaving 25 bases between them. This CDR3 reads CASARTFVQDSTYNEQFF. DNA for the CDR3: TGTGCCAGCGCACGAACATTCGTCCAGGACAGCACCTACAATGAGCAGTTCTTC.

This sequence joins TRBV10-3 and TRBJ2-2, with TRBD2 matching 7 bases. The ends lost 2 bases at V and 7 bases at J; junction bases unmatched: 10. CDR1 ENHRY and CDR2 SYGVKD come from the germline V gene. The CDR3 loop spans 16 amino acids. CDR3 DNA: TGTGCCATCAGTGAGACGGGGGGAGTCGTAGTCGGGGAGCTGTTTTTT. Protein product: CAISETGGVVVGELFF.

This clone appeared a few times. This chain links TRBV27 with TRBJ1-5, with a tentative D call TRBD1 (5 bases). Germline V gives CDR1 MNHEY, CDR2 SMNVEV (reference sequence). V was trimmed by 4 bases and J by 2 bases, leaving 12 bases between them. The CDR3 runs 15 residues. CDR3 protein: CASSSGASGNQPQHF. DNA of the CDR3: TGTGCCAGCAGTTCTGGGGCCTCTGGCAATCAGCCCCAGCATTTT.

The chain joins TRBV5-6 to TRBJ2-5; D gene ambiguous. This CDR3 contains 12 residues. V lost 1 base and J 5 bases, leaving 6 bases between the germline ends. The germline V gene encodes CDR1 SGHDT and CDR2 YYEEEE. The chain's CDR3 is CASSLLLETQYF. The CDR3 bases are TGTGCCAGCAGCTTGTTACTGGAGACCCAGTACTTC.